This is a list of T cell receptor beta chains from one sample in a study of blood T cells in healthy people across ages. MiXCR, applied by TCRdb to the 5' RACE reads, yields one record per CDR3 protein. Of more than 700,000 distinct CDR3 sequences in the sample, 40% to 65% were seen once. The sequenced sample was blood. All receptors come from a man older than 75 in good health. Each CDR3 is given with its conserved first and last residue. Each record gives: CDR3 length, V gene, clone size, D gene, J gene, CDR3 DNA, CDR3 protein. A D gene is named only where the DNA matches it firmly. A row's size may be missing; if present it is once, few, many or a size class.

CDR3 length: 13
V gene: TRBV20-1
clone size: few
D gene: TRBD2
J gene: TRBJ2-7
CDR3 DNA: TGCAGTGCTATGAGCGGGAGGGCCTACGAGCAGTACTTC
CDR3 protein: CSAMSGRAYEQYF

CDR3 length: 17
V gene: TRBV10-3
clone size: few
D gene: TRBD2
J gene: TRBJ2-1
CDR3 DNA: TGTGCCATCAGTCCTGGGGCAACTAGCGGAGGTTACAATGAGCAGTTCTTC
CDR3 protein: CAISPGATSGGYNEQFF

CDR3 length: 16
V gene: TRBV25-1
clone size: -
D gene: -
J gene: TRBJ2-1
CDR3 DNA: TGTGCCAGCAGTGTAAATAGCCGAAGTTCCTACAATGAGCAGTTCTTC
CDR3 protein: CASSVNSRSSYNEQFF

CDR3 length: 14
V gene: TRBV6-2/TRBV6-3
clone size: -
D gene: -
J gene: TRBJ2-5
CDR3 DNA: TGTGCCAGCAGCGGAGACAGGCACGGAAATGAGCAGTACTTC
CDR3 protein: CASSGDRHGNEQYF

CDR3 length: 14
V gene: TRBV29-1
clone size: -
D gene: -
J gene: TRBJ2-5
CDR3 DNA: TGCAGCGTTGTGGCGGGGGGGGACAGGAATGAGCAGTACTTC
CDR3 protein: CSVVAGGDRNEQYF

CDR3 length: 16
V gene: TRBV3-1
clone size: -
D gene: -
J gene: TRBJ2-4
CDR3 DNA: TGTGCCAGCAGCCTCATCCGAAAGGTAGCCAAAAACATTCAGTACTTC
CDR3 protein: CASSLIRKVAKNIQYF

CDR3 length: 14
V gene: TRBV25-1
clone size: -
D gene: -
J gene: TRBJ1-2
CDR3 DNA: TGTGCCAGCAGTGAAAGGGTGCCTAACTATGGCTACACCTTC
CDR3 protein: CASSERVPNYGYTF

CDR3 length: 14
V gene: TRBV6-6
clone size: -
D gene: TRBD1
J gene: TRBJ1-4
CDR3 DNA: TGTGCCAGCAGTTCAGGGGGTAATAATGAAAAACTGTTTTTT
CDR3 protein: CASSSGGNNEKLFF

CDR3 length: 16
V gene: TRBV14
clone size: -
D gene: -
J gene: TRBJ1-4
CDR3 DNA: TGTGCCAGCAGCCTCCTGGGGCCCGGGATCGATGAAAAACTGTTTTTT
CDR3 protein: CASSLLGPGIDEKLFF

CDR3 length: 15
V gene: TRBV20-1
clone size: -
D gene: TRBD2
J gene: TRBJ2-3
CDR3 DNA: TGCAGTGCTCCAGGACTAGCGGGAAGATCAGATACGCAGTATTTT
CDR3 protein: CSAPGLAGRSDTQYF

CDR3 length: 15
V gene: TRBV29-1
clone size: few
D gene: TRBD1
J gene: TRBJ1-2
CDR3 DNA: TGCAGCGTTGTGAGGCCCGACGACAGGGGGCATCGCTACACCTTC
CDR3 protein: CSVVRPDDRGHRYTF

CDR3 length: 11
V gene: TRBV20-1
clone size: many
D gene: -
J gene: TRBJ1-2
CDR3 DNA: TGCAGTGCTAGGTGGGGCGCTGGCTACACCTTC
CDR3 protein: CSARWGAGYTF

CDR3 length: 15
V gene: TRBV7-2
clone size: few
D gene: -
J gene: TRBJ1-2
CDR3 DNA: TGTGCCAGCAGCTTAGACGGGAGTGGTTTTTCTGGCTACACCTTC
CDR3 protein: CASSLDGSGFSGYTF

CDR3 length: 14
V gene: TRBV20-1
clone size: few
D gene: TRBD2
J gene: TRBJ2-7
CDR3 DNA: TGCAGTGTCTCCTTAGCGGGGTCCTCCTACGAGCAGTACTTC
CDR3 protein: CSVSLAGSSYEQYF

CDR3 length: 12
V gene: TRBV20-1
clone size: -
D gene: TRBD2
J gene: TRBJ2-1
CDR3 DNA: TGCAGTGGTGAGCGGGAGAACAATGAGCAGTTCTTC
CDR3 protein: CSGERENNEQFF

CDR3 length: 13
V gene: TRBV25-1
clone size: once
D gene: TRBD1
J gene: TRBJ2-7
CDR3 DNA: TGTGCCAGCAAGACAGGGGGCGGGTACGAGCAGTACTTC
CDR3 protein: CASKTGGGYEQYF

CDR3 length: 14
V gene: TRBV12-3/TRBV12-4
clone size: -
D gene: -
J gene: TRBJ1-4
CDR3 DNA: TGTGCCAGCAGTCCCGGACAGACACTGAAAAGACTGTTTTTT
CDR3 protein: CASSPGQTLKRLFF

CDR3 length: 15
V gene: TRBV10-3
clone size: -
D gene: -
J gene: TRBJ2-7
CDR3 DNA: TGTGCCATCAGTGAGGGCCAAGGGGGGGCCTACGAGCAGTACTTC
CDR3 protein: CAISEGQGGAYEQYF

CDR3 length: 15
V gene: TRBV27
clone size: many
D gene: TRBD2
J gene: TRBJ2-7
CDR3 DNA: TGTGCCAGCAGATGGACTAGCGGGAACTTCCACGAGCAGTACTTC
CDR3 protein: CASRWTSGNFHEQYF

CDR3 length: 15
V gene: TRBV11-2
clone size: once
D gene: -
J gene: TRBJ2-1
CDR3 DNA: TGTGCCAGCAGCCGCGGAGGTTTCGGGAACGATGAGCAGTTCTTC
CDR3 protein: CASSRGGFGNDEQFF

CDR3 length: 12
V gene: TRBV12-3/TRBV12-4
clone size: few
D gene: -
J gene: TRBJ2-1
CDR3 DNA: TGTGCCAGCAGTTTTGGGGCGTCTGAGCAGTTCTTC
CDR3 protein: CASSFGASEQFF

CDR3 length: 15
V gene: TRBV20-1
clone size: -
D gene: TRBD2
J gene: TRBJ2-7
CDR3 DNA: TGCAGTGCCCCCGTCGGCGGGAGGGTGGCCTACGAGCAGTACTTC
CDR3 protein: CSAPVGGRVAYEQYF